One and the same sample provided the 9 T cell receptor beta chains below, sequenced in a study of yellow fever vaccine responses in identical twins. MiXCR was run by TCRdb on the RT-PCR reads, yielding one entry per CDR3 protein. The sample has 5,700 or so distinct CDR3 sequences; about three quarters are singletons. Source: T cells from blood (PBMCs), unsorted or a sorted subset (not recorded which), taken before or after yellow fever vaccination (not recorded which). These receptors all come from a woman aged 18 to 35 who received the yellow fever vaccine.

The rearrangement links TRBV12-3 or TRBV12-4 to TRBJ2-3; D is uncertain. Trimming cost V 6 bases and J 4 bases, with 5 bases left between them. The CDR3 extends over 11 amino acids. CDR3: CASSISDTQYF. The CDR3 nucleotides read TGTGCCAGCAGCATTTCAGATACGCAGTATTTT.

The chain joins TRBV20-1 to TRBJ2-7, with 7 bases matching TRBD2. The V gene's germline CDR1 is DFQATT and CDR2 SNEGSKA (reference sequence). Trimming removed 4 bases from V and 0 bases from J; junction bases left unmatched: 9. CDR3 length equals 15 residues. DNA for the CDR3: TGCAGTGCTAACCCTCGGGACTATCTCTCCTACGAGCAGTACTTC. This codes for CSANPRDYLSYEQYF.

The V call is TRBV29-1, the J call TRBJ1-1, with D perhaps matching TRBD1 (6 bases). Trimming stripped 6 bases from V and 1 base from J, with 18 bases between. The length of the CDR3 is 15 residues. The germline V gene has CDR1 SQVTM and CDR2 ANQGSEA. The CDR3 DNA reads TGCAGCGTCCCCCGCGAGGGGGTCGAGAACACTGAAGCTTTCTTT. Translating it yields CSVPREGVENTEAFF.

The rearrangement links TRBV5-1 to TRBJ2-1; D is uncertain. The V gene lost 4 bases and the J gene lost 6 bases, with 8 bases spanning the gap. The CDR3 consists of 12 residues. The germline V gene has CDR1 SGHRS and CDR2 YFSETQ. The CDR3 region is CASSVQRNEQFF. Written as DNA, the CDR3 is TGCGCCAGCAGCGTACAGCGCAATGAGCAGTTCTTC.

The V and J genes are TRBV2 and TRBJ1-2; D unresolved. V was pared by 2 bases and J by 9 bases, with 10 bases between. Germline V gene data show CDR1 as SNHLY and CDR2 as FYNNEI. The CDR3 loop spans 12 amino acids. CDR3 amino acids: CASSENGDRYTF. CDR3 in DNA: TGTGCCAGCAGTGAAAACGGGGATCGCTACACCTTC. Supplemented by reference TRBV2 and TRBJ1-2, the full variable domain reads EPEVTQTPSHQVTQMGQEVILRCVPISNHLYFYWYRQILGQKVEFLVSFYNNEISEKSEIFDDQFSVERPDGSNFTLKIRSTKLEDSAMYFCASSENGDRYTFGSGTRLTVV.

The chain links TRBV11-3 to TRBJ1-1, with D maybe TRBD1 (5 bases). CDR1 and CDR2 (germline): SGHNT, YENEEA. This CDR3 contains 15 residues. Trimming took 4 bases from V and 0 from J, leaving 12 bases between them. This CDR3 is CASSSDISLNTEAFF. The CDR3 nucleotides read TGTGCCAGCAGCTCGGACATCAGTTTGAACACTGAAGCTTTCTTT.

The chain employs TRBV11-2 and TRBJ2-5; D unresolved. Germline loops: CDR1 SGHAT, CDR2 FQNNGV. The CDR3 spans 15 residues. V lost 5 bases and J lost 3, with 16 bases in between. CDR3 nucleotides: TGTGCCAGCAGCAAACCAGAAGGAGCAGAAGAGACCCAGTACTTC. Amino acids: CASSKPEGAEETQYF. The full variable domain, rest sourced from reference TRBV11-2 and TRBJ2-5, is EAGVAQSPRYKIIEKRQSVAFWCNPISGHATLYWYQQILGQGPKLLIQFQNNGVVDDSQLPKDRFSAERLKGVDSTLKIQPAKLEDSAVYLCASSKPEGAEETQYFGPGTRLLVL.

This chain links TRBV9 with TRBJ2-5; TRBD1 agrees at 7 bases. The CDR3 is 16 amino acids. CDR1 is SGDLS and CDR2 is YYNGEE in the germline V gene. V shed 0 bases and J 2 bases; nucleotides not matched to a gene: 7. As DNA, the CDR3 is TGTGCCAGCAGCGTAGGGCGTGGGACAGTACAAGAGACCCAGTACTTC. It encodes CASSVGRGTVQETQYF.

The chain couples TRBV2 to TRBJ2-5; D not certain. The germline CDR1 and CDR2 sequences are SNHLY and FYNNEI. The CDR3 totals 13 residues. The germline V and J ends were trimmed by 3 bases and 3 bases, with 8 bases remaining between them. The CDR3 nucleotides are TGTGCCAGCAGTGAGCGATCTGAAGAGACCCAGTACTTC. Its translation is CASSERSEETQYF.